This is a list of T cell receptor beta chains from one sample in a study of shared clonotypes between healthy human individuals. The repertoire was sequenced with immunoSEQ multiplex PCR; TCRdb's copy has only in-frame clones and lacks some. The sample lists under 600,000 clones, roughly four fifths occurring once. Sequenced sample: PBMCs. These receptors all stem from a woman aged 40 to 49 in good health. Some clones in this sample may be carry-over from other donors' samples. Both conserved end residues are part of each CDR3. A D gene is named only where the DNA matches it firmly. Clone size, where shown, is once, few, many, or a class for clones that have expanded.

clone_size | d_call | j_call | v_call | cdr3_nt | cdr3_aa
few | . | TRBJ2-5 | TRBV7-2 | TGTGCCAGCAGCTTAGTTGCCCCCCCTGCAGAGACCCAGTACTTC | CASSLVAPPAETQYF
. | . | TRBJ2-5 | TRBV28 | TGTGCCAGCAGTTTACCGGGTTGGGAGACCCAGTACTTC | CASSLPGWETQYF
. | . | TRBJ2-1 | TRBV5-1 | TGCGCCAGCAGCTCATCCGGGACGGCGCGGAATGAGCAGTTCTTC | CASSSSGTARNEQFF
. | . | TRBJ2-7 | TRBV5-6 | TGTGCCAGCAGCCTACGGGACTCAGCCTACGAGCAGTACTTC | CASSLRDSAYEQYF
few | . | TRBJ1-2 | TRBV2 | TGTGCCAGCTTTGAAAGCCGGACAACCTATGGCTACACCTTC | CASFESRTTYGYTF
once | . | TRBJ2-2 | TRBV25-1 | TGTGCCAGCAGTGAATTCATGTACACCGGGGAGCTGTTTTTT | CASSEFMYTGELFF
. | . | TRBJ1-5 | TRBV7-2 | TGTGCCAGCAGCTTCGCTAGCAATCAGCCCCAGCATTTT | CASSFASNQPQHF
. | . | TRBJ2-7 | TRBV29-1 | TGCAGCGTTGGGGACGGGAGAGGAACCTACGAGCAGTACTTC | CSVGDGRGTYEQYF
. | TRBD1 | TRBJ1-1 | TRBV28 | TGTGCCAGCGGTTTGGGACAGATCTACACTGAAGCTTTCTTT | CASGLGQIYTEAFF
. | . | TRBJ1-4 | TRBV7-6 | TGTGCCAGCAGCTTAACAGGCAATAATGAAAAACTGTTTTTT | CASSLTGNNEKLFF
. | . | TRBJ1-1 | TRBV30 | TGTGCCTGGAGCCGACAGAGCGGGCTCGTGAACACTGAAGCTTTCTTT | CAWSRQSGLVNTEAFF
. | . | TRBJ1-2 | TRBV4-3 | TGCGCCAGCAGCCAAGCGGCGCAGGGCCTCTATGGCTACACCTTC | CASSQAAQGLYGYTF
many | . | TRBJ2-7 | TRBV9 | TGTGCCAGCAGCCGAGACAACTACGAGCAGTACTTC | CASSRDNYEQYF
. | TRBD2 | TRBJ2-7 | TRBV7-8 | TGTGCCAGCAGCTTTTCAGCGGGAGGATCCTACGAGCAGTACTTC | CASSFSAGGSYEQYF
. | TRBD2 | TRBJ2-7 | TRBV2 | TGTGCCAGCAGTGAAGCGCGCCGGGGGGAGCTCGAGCAGTACTTC | CASSEARRGELEQYF
. | TRBD1 | TRBJ2-3 | TRBV28 | TGTGCCAGCCGGGACAGAGGGACAGATACGCAGTATTTT | CASRDRGTDTQYF
. | . | TRBJ2-2 | TRBV6-6 | TGTGCCAGCAGTTACAAGGACACCGGGGAGCTGTTTTTT | CASSYKDTGELFF
. | . | TRBJ2-3 | TRBV9 | TGTGCCAGCAGCCCAAGTGGGCGGACAGATACGCAGTATTTT | CASSPSGRTDTQYF
. | . | TRBJ1-2 | TRBV28 | TGTGCCAGCAGTTTGGGGGGAGCTAATGGCTACACCTTC | CASSLGGANGYTF
. | . | TRBJ2-5 | TRBV19 | TGTGCCAGTAGTTGGGGGCTTGGAAGACAAGAGACCCAGTACTTC | CASSWGLGRQETQYF
. | TRBD1 | TRBJ1-1 | TRBV7-2 | TGTGCCAGCAGCTTAGAGGGGGCGGCTTTCTTT | CASSLEGAAFF
. | . | TRBJ2-3 | TRBV6-6 | TGTGCCAGCAGTCCGATGGACGTTAGAGATACGCAGTATTTT | CASSPMDVRDTQYF